The rows below give T cell receptor beta chains drawn from one sample of a study of T cells after somatic rescue of genetic block. Sequencing was performed with immunoSEQ multiplex PCR; in TCRdb, only in-frame clones are kept and a portion is missing. The sample has 12,000 or so clones, around 84% seen once. The sequenced sample consisted of peripheral blood mononuclear cells (PBMCs). The receptor source for this set is a boy younger than 18. Each CDR3 is given with its conserved first and last residue. A D gene is named only where the DNA matches it firmly. The size entry is marked missing in some rows and otherwise reads once, few, many or a size class.

j_gene,abundance,v_gene,d_gene,CDR3nt,CDR3aa
TRBJ2-1,-,TRBV2,-,TGTGCCAGCAGTGTAAATGAGCAGTTCTTC,CASSVNEQFF
TRBJ2-2,-,TRBV7-9,TRBD1,TGTGCCAGCAGCCGCAGGGGGAAGACCGGGGAGCTGTTTTTT,CASSRRGKTGELFF
TRBJ2-7,few,TRBV5-1,-,TGCGCCAGCAGCCGTGAGGGGCGTTACGAGCAGTACTTC,CASSREGRYEQYF
TRBJ2-1,-,TRBV4-1,-,TGCGCCAGCAGCCAAGGCCGGGGCGGAAACTACAATGAGCAGTTCTTC,CASSQGRGGNYNEQFF
TRBJ2-7,-,TRBV18,-,TGTGCCAGCTCAACAAGGGACGGCGGGCAGGGCCACGAGCAGTACTTC,CASSTRDGGQGHEQYF
TRBJ2-3,-,TRBV6-5,-,TGTGCCAGCAGTCCCCGGAACTCGCCCCCTACGCAGTATTTT,CASSPRNSPPTQYF
TRBJ1-2,-,TRBV5-6,TRBD1,TGTGCCAGCAGCTTGGTCGGACAGGGGGCGCGTCACTATGGCTACACCTTC,CASSLVGQGARHYGYTF
TRBJ2-3,few,TRBV9,-,TGTGCCAGCAGCGCCGCGCACTCTACTAGCACAGATACGCAGTATTTT,CASSAAHSTSTDTQYF
TRBJ2-1,-,TRBV11-2,TRBD2,TGTGCCAGCAGCCGGCGGGGGGGGTCCTACAATGAGCAGTTCTTC,CASSRRGGSYNEQFF
TRBJ2-7,-,TRBV27,-,TGTGCCAGCAGTCCACGGGCCGGGAGCTACGAGCAGTACTTC,CASSPRAGSYEQYF
TRBJ2-7,-,TRBV11-2,-,TGTGCCAGCAGCTTAGTGGGCAGAACCTACGAGCAGTACTTC,CASSLVGRTYEQYF
TRBJ2-3,-,TRBV11-2,TRBD1,TGTGCCAGCAGCCAGGGTGGAGGGACAGGCGATACGCAGTATTTT,CASSQGGGTGDTQYF
TRBJ2-7,medium-sized,TRBV29-1,TRBD2,TGCAGCGTTGAAGACCCCGCGGGGGGCGGGACGACCTACGAGCAGTACTTC,CSVEDPAGGGTTYEQYF
TRBJ2-2,-,TRBV7-2,-,TGTGCCAGCAGCCCGAACCGGGGGCTGGAGCTGTTTTTT,CASSPNRGLELFF
TRBJ2-1,-,TRBV7-8,TRBD2,TGTGCCAGCAGGATGACTAGCGGGGGCCTAGGTGAGCAGTTCTTC,CASRMTSGGLGEQFF
TRBJ2-7,-,TRBV4-3,TRBD2,TGCGCCAGCAGCGCCGGGACTAGCGGATCCGAGGCGGACTACGAGCAGTACTTC,CASSAGTSGSEADYEQYF
TRBJ2-2,once,TRBV2,TRBD1,TGTGCCAGCAGGGTACAGGGGGCGTCCGGGGAGCTGCTTTTT,CASRVQGASGELLF
TRBJ2-7,-,TRBV11-3,-,TGTGCCAGCACGGCCGTCGCTAGCGAGCAGTACTTC,CASTAVASEQYF
TRBJ2-2,-,TRBV7-9,-,TGTGCCAGCAGCTCTACTAACACCGGGGAGCTGTTTTTT,CASSSTNTGELFF
TRBJ2-7,once,TRBV6-5,-,TGTGCCAGCAGGTCCTCGGCGGATTACGAGCAGTACTTC,CASRSSADYEQYF
TRBJ2-7,-,TRBV5-1,-,TGCGCCAGCAGCCGTGGGTCCTACGAGCAGTACTTC,CASSRGSYEQYF
TRBJ2-3,-,TRBV7-2,-,TGTGCCAGCACATACACAGATACGCAGTATTTT,CASTYTDTQYF
TRBJ1-1,once,TRBV13,-,TGTGCCAGCAGCTTAGGGGGCCGGGTGACTGAAGCTTTCTTT,CASSLGGRVTEAFF